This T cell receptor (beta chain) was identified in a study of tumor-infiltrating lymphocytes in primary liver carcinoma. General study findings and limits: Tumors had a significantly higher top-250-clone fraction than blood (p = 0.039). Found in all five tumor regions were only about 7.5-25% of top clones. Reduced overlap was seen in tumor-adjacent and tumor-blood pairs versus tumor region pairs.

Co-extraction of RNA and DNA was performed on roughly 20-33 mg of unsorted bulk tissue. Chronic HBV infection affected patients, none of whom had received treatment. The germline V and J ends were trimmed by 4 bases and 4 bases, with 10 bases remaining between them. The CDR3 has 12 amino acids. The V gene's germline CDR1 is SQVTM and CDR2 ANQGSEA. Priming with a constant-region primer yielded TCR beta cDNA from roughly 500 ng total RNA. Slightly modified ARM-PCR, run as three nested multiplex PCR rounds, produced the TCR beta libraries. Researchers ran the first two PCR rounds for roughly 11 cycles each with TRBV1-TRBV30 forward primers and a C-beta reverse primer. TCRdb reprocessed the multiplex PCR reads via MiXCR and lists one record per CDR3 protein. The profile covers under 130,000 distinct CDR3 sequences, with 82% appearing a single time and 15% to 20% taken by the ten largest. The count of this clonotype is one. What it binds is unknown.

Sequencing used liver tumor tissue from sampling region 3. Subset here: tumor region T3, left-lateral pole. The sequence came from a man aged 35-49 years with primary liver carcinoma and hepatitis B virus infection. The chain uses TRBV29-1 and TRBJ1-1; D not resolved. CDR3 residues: CSVVVGVTEAFF. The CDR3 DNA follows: TGCAGCGTTGTGGTGGGTGTCACTGAAGCTTTCTTT.